Below are 29 T cell receptor beta chains sequenced from a single sample in a study of cytomegalovirus exposure and HLA in healthy donors. Amplification used 60 Vbeta primers and 13 Jbeta primers. TCRdb keeps only in-frame clones here, not all; method: immunoSEQ multiplex PCR. The table has roughly 110,000 clones, around 76% seen once; the top ten hold 2% to 3%. Material: PBMCs. The receptor source for this set is a man in his thirties or forties in good health and CMV-seropositive.

V gene TRBV6-1 combines with J gene TRBJ1-2; tentative D call: TRBD1 (6 bases). Germline CDR1 MNHNS, CDR2 SASEGT. The length of the CDR3 is 12 residues. V was pared by 4 bases and J by 4 bases, with 7 bases between. The CDR3 here is CASSATGYGYTF. CDR3 DNA: TGTGCCAGCAGTGCGACAGGCTATGGCTACACCTTC.

V usage is TRBV5-1 and J usage is TRBJ2-5; D is unclear. The CDR3 covers 14 residues. Germline CDR1 is SGHRS and CDR2 is YFSETQ. V lost 0 bases to trimming and J lost 0 bases, with 6 bases between them. Here the CDR3 reads CASSLDRNQETQYF. The CDR3 DNA is TGCGCCAGCAGCTTGGATAGAAACCAAGAGACCCAGTACTTC.

The V call is TRBV7-8, the J call TRBJ2-7; weak D call: TRBD2 (5 bases). This CDR3 comprises 13 residues. Trimming removed 1 base from V and 7 bases from J, with 11 bases in between. From germline, CDR1 is SGHVS and CDR2 FQNEAQ. The chain's CDR3 is CASSLDGPGEQYF. The CDR3 DNA reads as TGTGCCAGCAGCTTAGATGGGCCGGGAGAGCAGTACTTC.

V and J are TRBV2 and TRBJ1-6; possibly TRBD1 for D (6 bases). Trimming cost V 8 bases and J 9 bases, with 14 bases left between them. Germline V CDR1 and CDR2: SNHLY, FYNNEI. The CDR3 is 13 amino acids. CDR3 in amino acids: CASSSARGSPLHF. The CDR3 DNA reads as TGTGCCAGCTCTTCGGCCAGGGGTTCACCCCTCCACTTT. Full variable domain (remainder filled in from reference TRBV2 and TRBJ1-6): EPEVTQTPSHQVTQMGQEVILRCVPISNHLYFYWYRQILGQKVEFLVSFYNNEISEKSEIFDDQFSVERPDGSNFTLKIRSTKLEDSAMYFCASSSARGSPLHFGNGTRLTVT.

The genes are TRBV15 and TRBJ1-5, with TRBD1 matching 11 bases. The CDR3 runs 18 residues. Losses at the gene ends were 6 bases for V and 2 bases for J; bases not matched to a gene: 12. In germline, CDR1 is LNHNV, CDR2 YYDKDF (reference sequence). In DNA form, the CDR3 reads TGTGCCACCAGTTCGGGGACAGGGGGACTATTGGGCAATCAGCCCCAGCATTTT. This codes for CATSSGTGGLLGNQPQHF.

The CDR3 spells CASSVPSGGMAFF. Written as DNA, the CDR3 is TGTGCCAGCAGCGTTCCGAGCGGTGGGATGGCTTTCTTT. The chain recombines TRBV9 with TRBJ1-1; D remains unclear. CDR1 and CDR2 (germline): SGDLS, YYNGEE. CDR3 length equals 13 residues. V lost 2 bases to trimming and J lost 11 bases, with 16 bases between them.

The chain has TRBV6-1 and TRBJ1-5; perhaps TRBD1 as D (5 bases). The V end lost 3 bases, the J end lost 7 bases, and 10 bases lay between the germline ends. This CDR3 is built from 13 residues. The germline CDR1 and CDR2 sequences are MNHNS and SASEGT. This chain's CDR3 is CASSEEGRQPQHF. In nucleotides, the CDR3 is TGTGCCAGCAGTGAGGAGGGACGGCAGCCCCAGCATTTT.

V usage is TRBV2 and J usage is TRBJ2-1, with 8 bases lining up with TRBD2. V lost 10 bases and J lost 7; bases outside the gene matches: 15. The V gene's germline CDR1 is SNHLY and CDR2 FYNNEI. The CDR3 is 15 residues long. The CDR3: CATTSRTGGENEQFF. CDR3 coding DNA: TGTGCCACCACCTCCCGAACCGGGGGGGAAAATGAGCAGTTCTTC. Complete variable domain (other parts from reference TRBV2 and TRBJ2-1): EPEVTQTPSHQVTQMGQEVILRCVPISNHLYFYWYRQILGQKVEFLVSFYNNEISEKSEIFDDQFSVERPDGSNFTLKIRSTKLEDSAMYFCATTSRTGGENEQFFGPGTRLTVL.

Comment on this clone: An end of the junction differs from the germline gene, which may be a read error. The chain couples TRBV7-9 to TRBJ2-3; 10 positions match TRBD2. The CDR3 is 16 residues long. Germline V gene data show CDR1 as SEHNR and CDR2 as FQNEAQ (reference sequence). The CDR3 loop is CSSSYSGGQREDTQYF. The CDR3 region has the DNA TGTTCCAGCAGCTATAGCGGGGGGCAGAGAGAAGATACGCAGTATTTT. The entire variable domain, with the rest obtained from reference TRBV7-9 and TRBJ2-3, is as follows: DTGVSQNPRHKITKRGQNVTFRCDPISEHNRLYWYRQTLGQGPEFLTYFQNEAQLEKSRLLSDRFSAERPKGSFSTLEIQRTEQGDSAMYLCSSSYSGGQREDTQYFGPGTRLTVL.

Remarks on this clone: Its ends do not fully match the called genes, so a read error is possible. The chain carries TRBV18 and TRBJ2-7, with 8 bases identical to TRBD1. Germline V gives CDR1 KGHSH, CDR2 LQKENI. CDR3 size: 14 residues. CDR3 in DNA: TGTGTCAGCTCACCTAGACAGGGGACCTACGAGCAGTACTTC. It translates to CVSSPRQGTYEQYF.

A single count supports this clone. V usage is TRBV5-8 and J usage is TRBJ1-4, with a possible D match to TRBD1 (5 bases). Trimming shortened V by 6 bases and J by 5 bases, and 17 bases separated the two germline ends. CDR1 SGHTS and CDR2 YDEGEE come from the germline V gene. The CDR3 is 15 amino acids. The CDR3, as DNA: TGTGCCAGCACCCGGCCAGGGAGGGCGAATGAAAAACTGTTTTTT. Translated: CASTRPGRANEKLFF.

This clone has just a few counts. J is TRBJ1-1 and V is TRBV19, with D unclear. This CDR3 comprises 13 residues. Germline V gene lookup returns CDR1 LNHDA and CDR2 SQIVND (reference sequence). The V end was cut by 5 bases, the J end by 4 bases, with 11 bases between. The CDR3 DNA follows: TGTGCCAGTAGTCCGCTGGCCTTCACTGAAGCTTTCTTT. Amino acid sequence: CASSPLAFTEAFF.

The J gene is TRBJ2-1, the V gene TRBV30, with a tentative D call TRBD2 (5 bases). The V gene's germline CDR1 is GTSNPN and CDR2 SVGIG (reference sequence). The CDR3 runs 14 residues. V dropped 4 bases and J dropped 4 bases, with 14 bases sitting between them. For the CDR3, the DNA is TGTGCCTGGACTTCCTCCCGAGGGTACAATGAGCAGTTCTTC. This translates into CAWTSSRGYNEQFF.

This chain connects TRBV19 to TRBJ1-1; D is uncertain. Between the trimmed V and J ends, which lost 6 bases and 1 base, there was a span of 9 bases. The CDR3 extends over 13 amino acids. Per the germline V gene, CDR1 is LNHDA and CDR2 is SQIVND (reference sequence). CDR3 loop: CASSQAKNTEAFF. Written as DNA, the CDR3 is TGTGCCAGTAGCCAGGCAAAGAACACTGAAGCTTTCTTT.

The chain employs TRBV30 and TRBJ1-3; D gene uncertain. This CDR3 comprises 12 residues. In germline, CDR1 is GTSNPN, CDR2 SVGIG (reference sequence). The ends were cut back, 4 bases at V and 7 bases at J, with 11 bases in the middle. CDR3 nucleotide sequence: TGTGCCTGGAAAAAAGGAGGGAACACCATATATTTT. This codes for CAWKKGGNTIYF.

The chain couples TRBV7-9 to TRBJ1-6; D remains ambiguous. Trimming stripped 5 bases from V and 5 bases from J, with 13 bases between. The CDR3 contains 15 residues. The germline CDR1 and CDR2 sequences are SEHNR and FQNEAQ (reference sequence). CDR3 protein: CASSPQKGDNSPLHF. Written as DNA, the CDR3 is TGTGCCAGCAGCCCACAAAAGGGAGATAATTCACCCCTCCACTTT.

A word on this clone: Additional DNA sequences in this sample encode the identical CDR3. The chain links TRBV5-1 to TRBJ2-1; tentatively, D is TRBD2 (6 bases). CDR1 is SGHRS and CDR2 is YFSETQ in the germline V gene. V gave up 3 bases and J gave up 4 bases, with 11 bases separating them. This CDR3 comprises 14 residues. The CDR3 DNA follows: TGCGCCAGCAGCTCAGCGGGTGGATACAATGAGCAGTTCTTC. Its protein is CASSSAGGYNEQFF.

The gene calls are TRBV5-1 and TRBJ2-2; D gene ambiguous. Trimming took off 2 bases at V and 4 bases at J, with 12 bases between the two ends. The length of the CDR3 is 15 residues. Germline loops: CDR1 SGHRS, CDR2 YFSETQ. CDR3 sequence: CASSFFLPITGELFF. The CDR3, as DNA: TGCGCCAGCAGCTTTTTCCTACCGATCACCGGGGAGCTGTTTTTT.

The chain carries TRBV9 and TRBJ1-1; 7 bases match TRBD1. J gave up 0 bases and V 2 bases, and 4 bases lay outside the gene matches. CDR3 size: 15 residues. Germline CDR1 SGDLS, CDR2 YYNGEE. CDR3 residues: CASSVPQGMNTEAFF. The CDR3 DNA reads as TGTGCCAGCAGCGTTCCACAGGGGATGAACACTGAAGCTTTCTTT.

The chain links TRBV19 to TRBJ2-1, with 7 bases matching TRBD1. The J segment lost 5 bases and the V segment lost 8 bases, leaving 6 bases of the junction unmatched. The length of the CDR3 is 13 residues. CDR1 is LNHDA, CDR2 SQIVND, per germline (reference sequence). CDR3 nucleotides: TGTGCCAGTTGTACGGGACAGCACAATGAGCAGTTCTTC. Encoded protein: CASCTGQHNEQFF.

Comment on this clone: Other DNA sequences of this sample code for an identical CDR3. V is TRBV9 and J is TRBJ2-3; TRBD2 agrees at 13 bases. V gave up 3 bases and J gave up 5 bases; unmatched junction bases: 3. Germline lookup yields CDR1 SGDLS and CDR2 YYNGEE. CDR3 length: 15 amino acids. CDR3: CASSDTSGGEDTQYF. The CDR3 DNA is TGTGCCAGCAGCGACACTAGCGGGGGGGAAGATACGCAGTATTTT.

The V call is TRBV7-9, the J call TRBJ2-5, with D possibly matching TRBD2 (5 bases). The CDR3 runs to 14 residues. V was shortened by 5 bases and J by 5 bases, with 15 bases between the two germline ends. In germline, CDR1 is SEHNR, CDR2 FQNEAQ (reference sequence). Here the CDR3 DNA reads TGTGCCAGCAGCCCTGGAGGCCAGAAGGAGACCCAGTACTTC. Amino acid sequence: CASSPGGQKETQYF.

The rearrangement links TRBV11-3 to TRBJ2-7; 8 bases are shared with TRBD1. Germline trimming cut 5 bases from V and 5 bases from J; bases unmatched to any gene: 11. This CDR3 has 15 amino acids. Germline CDR1 is SGHNT and CDR2 is YENEEA. The chain's CDR3 is CASSRDRRFSNEQYF. CDR3 in DNA: TGTGCCAGCAGCCGGGACAGGCGATTCTCGAACGAGCAGTACTTC.

The chain recombines TRBV7-8 with TRBJ1-5; 7 nucleotides line up with TRBD1. Germline V CDR1 and CDR2: SGHVS, FQNEAQ. The CDR3 covers 16 residues. J gave up 2 bases and V 1 base, and 5 bases lay outside the gene matches. The CDR3 sequence is CASSLVAQGGNQPQHF. The CDR3 nucleotides read TGTGCCAGCAGCTTAGTTGCTCAGGGGGGCAATCAGCCCCAGCATTTT.

The chain links TRBV6-5 to TRBJ1-1, with D hard to call. Germline CDR1 MNHEY, CDR2 SVGAGI. The CDR3 length is 12 residues. V dropped 5 bases and J dropped 7 bases, with 11 bases sitting between them. This chain's CDR3 is CASSTFPGEAFF. For the CDR3, the DNA is TGTGCCAGCAGTACTTTCCCGGGTGAAGCTTTCTTT.

This clone appeared a few times. The V and J genes are TRBV5-1 and TRBJ1-3; D unresolved. The germline V gene encodes CDR1 SGHRS and CDR2 YFSETQ. The CDR3 totals 14 residues. V lost 0 bases and J 0 bases, leaving 4 bases between the germline ends. CDR3 amino acids: CASSLADSGNTIYF. DNA of the CDR3: TGCGCCAGCAGCTTGGCAGACTCTGGAAACACCATATATTTT.

J is TRBJ1-1 and V is TRBV5-1; maybe TRBD1 (5 bases). The germline V gene encodes CDR1 SGHRS and CDR2 YFSETQ. V shed 4 bases and J shed 3 bases, with 22 bases lying between them. The CDR3 consists of 17 residues. CDR3 loop: CASSPTGLTQGHTEAFF. The DNA for the CDR3 is TGCGCCAGCAGCCCTACGGGACTGACTCAAGGCCACACTGAAGCTTTCTTT.

The chain has TRBV11-3 and TRBJ1-1, with D uncertain. The V end lost 4 bases, the J end lost 3 bases, and 12 bases lay between the germline ends. Germline V lookup: CDR1 SGHNT, CDR2 YENEEA. The CDR3 length is 14 residues. CDR3 sequence: CASSSEGGYTEAFF. CDR3 DNA sequence: TGTGCCAGCAGCTCCGAGGGAGGGTACACTGAAGCTTTCTTT.

The chain carries TRBV5-6 and TRBJ2-5, with unresolved D. The J call may be mistaken, given a closer DNA end match to TRBJ2-7. Per the germline V gene, CDR1 is SGHDT and CDR2 is YYEEEE. This CDR3 has 13 amino acids. The CDR3 region is CASSLLADYEQYF. CDR3 nucleotides: TGTGCCAGCAGCTTGCTTGCGGACTACGAGCAGTACTTC.